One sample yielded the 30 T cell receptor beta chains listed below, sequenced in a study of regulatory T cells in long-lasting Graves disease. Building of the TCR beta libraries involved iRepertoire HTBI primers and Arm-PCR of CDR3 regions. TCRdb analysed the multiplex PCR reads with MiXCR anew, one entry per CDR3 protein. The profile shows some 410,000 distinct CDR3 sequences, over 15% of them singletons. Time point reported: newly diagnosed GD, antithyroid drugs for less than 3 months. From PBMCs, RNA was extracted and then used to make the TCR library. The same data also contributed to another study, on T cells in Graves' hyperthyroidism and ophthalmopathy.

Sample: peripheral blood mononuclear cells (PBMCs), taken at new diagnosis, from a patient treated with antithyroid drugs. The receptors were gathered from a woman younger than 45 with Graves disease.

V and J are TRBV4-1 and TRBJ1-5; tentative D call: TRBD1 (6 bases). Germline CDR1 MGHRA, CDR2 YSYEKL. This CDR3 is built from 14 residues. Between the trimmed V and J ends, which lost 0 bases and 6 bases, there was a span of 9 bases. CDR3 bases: TGCGCCAGCAGCCAAGAAGGGGGGATTCAGCCCCAGCATTTT. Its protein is CASSQEGGIQPQHF.

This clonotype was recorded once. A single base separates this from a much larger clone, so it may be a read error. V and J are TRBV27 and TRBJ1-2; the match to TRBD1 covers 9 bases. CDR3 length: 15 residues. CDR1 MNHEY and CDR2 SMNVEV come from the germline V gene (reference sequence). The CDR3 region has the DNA TGTGTCAGCAGTTTATCGACAGGGGGGGGGTATGGCTACACCTTC. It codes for CVSSLSTGGGYGYTF.

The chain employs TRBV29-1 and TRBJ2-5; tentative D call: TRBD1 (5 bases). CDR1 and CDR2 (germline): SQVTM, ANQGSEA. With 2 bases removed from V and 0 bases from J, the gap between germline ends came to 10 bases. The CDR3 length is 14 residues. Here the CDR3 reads CSVEKRQYQETQYF. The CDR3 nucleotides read TGCAGCGTTGAAAAAAGACAGTACCAAGAGACCCAGTACTTC.

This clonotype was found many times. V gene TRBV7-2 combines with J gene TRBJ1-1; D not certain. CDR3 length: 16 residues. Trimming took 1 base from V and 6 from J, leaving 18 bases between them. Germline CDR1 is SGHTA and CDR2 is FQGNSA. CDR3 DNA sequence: TGTGCCAGCAGCTTAGGTCGTGGTTTGGGTCTTTCTGAAGCTTTCTTT. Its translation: CASSLGRGLGLSEAFF.

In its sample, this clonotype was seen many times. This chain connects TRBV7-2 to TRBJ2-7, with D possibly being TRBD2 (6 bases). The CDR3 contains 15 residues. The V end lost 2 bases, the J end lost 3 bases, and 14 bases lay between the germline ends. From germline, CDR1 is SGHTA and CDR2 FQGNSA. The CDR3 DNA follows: TGTGCCAGCAGCTTAACCGGGGGAGGATTCTACGAGCAGTACTTC. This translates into CASSLTGGGFYEQYF.

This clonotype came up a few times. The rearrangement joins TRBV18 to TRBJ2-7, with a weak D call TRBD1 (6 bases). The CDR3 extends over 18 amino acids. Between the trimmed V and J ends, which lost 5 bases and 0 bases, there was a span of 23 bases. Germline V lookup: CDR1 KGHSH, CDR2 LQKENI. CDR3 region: CASSGPEDPRGSSYEQYF. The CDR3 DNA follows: TGTGCCAGCTCAGGCCCCGAAGACCCAAGGGGGAGCTCCTACGAGCAGTACTTC.

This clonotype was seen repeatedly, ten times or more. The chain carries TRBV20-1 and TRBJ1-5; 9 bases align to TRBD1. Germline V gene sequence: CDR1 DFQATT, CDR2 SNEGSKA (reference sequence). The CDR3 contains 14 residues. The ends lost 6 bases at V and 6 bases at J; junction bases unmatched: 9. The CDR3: CSAPQGAPGQPQHF. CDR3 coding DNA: TGCAGTGCGCCACAGGGGGCGCCGGGTCAGCCCCAGCATTTT.

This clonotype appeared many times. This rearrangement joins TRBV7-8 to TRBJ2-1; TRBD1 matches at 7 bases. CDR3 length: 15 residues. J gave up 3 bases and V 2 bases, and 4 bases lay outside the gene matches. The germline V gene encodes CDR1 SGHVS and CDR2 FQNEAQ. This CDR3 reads CASSLRDRSYNEQFF. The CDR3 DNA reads TGTGCCAGCAGCTTAAGGGACAGAAGCTACAATGAGCAGTTCTTC.

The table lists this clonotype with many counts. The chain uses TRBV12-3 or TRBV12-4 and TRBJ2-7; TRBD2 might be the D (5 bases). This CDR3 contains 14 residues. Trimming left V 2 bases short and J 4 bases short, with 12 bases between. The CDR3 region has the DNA TGTGCCAGCAGTTTACCGGGTAGGGAGTACGAGCAGTACTTC. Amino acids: CASSLPGREYEQYF.

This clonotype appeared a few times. The CDR3 nucleotides read TGTGCCTGGAGTGTACCGCGGACAGGGCTTGATTCACCCCTCCACTTT. It encodes CAWSVPRTGLDSPLHF. This chain links TRBV30 with TRBJ1-6; 8 bases agree with TRBD1. The germline V gene has CDR1 GTSNPN and CDR2 SVGIG (reference sequence). Trimming at V came to 0 bases and at J to 8 bases, leaving 9 bases not matched to a gene. The CDR3 runs to 16 residues.

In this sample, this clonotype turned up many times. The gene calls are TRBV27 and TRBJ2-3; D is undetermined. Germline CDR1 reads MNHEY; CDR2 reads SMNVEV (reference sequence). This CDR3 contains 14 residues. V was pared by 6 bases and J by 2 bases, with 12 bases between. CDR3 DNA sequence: TGTGCCAGCAGGCCCGACGATAACACAGATACGCAGTATTTT. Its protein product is CASRPDDNTDTQYF.

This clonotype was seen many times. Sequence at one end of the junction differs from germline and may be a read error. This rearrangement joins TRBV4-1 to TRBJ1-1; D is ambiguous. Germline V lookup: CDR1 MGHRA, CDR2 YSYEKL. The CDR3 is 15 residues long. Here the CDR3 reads CASSQVGTGNTEAFF. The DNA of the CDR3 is TGTGCCAGCAGCCAAGTCGGCACGGGGAACACTGAAGCTTTCTTT.

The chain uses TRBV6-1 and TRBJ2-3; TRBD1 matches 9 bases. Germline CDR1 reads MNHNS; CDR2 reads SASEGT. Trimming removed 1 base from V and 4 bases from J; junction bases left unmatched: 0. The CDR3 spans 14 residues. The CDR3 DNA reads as TGTGCCAGCAGTGAAGGACAGGGGGCAGATACGCAGTATTTT. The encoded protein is CASSEGQGADTQYF.

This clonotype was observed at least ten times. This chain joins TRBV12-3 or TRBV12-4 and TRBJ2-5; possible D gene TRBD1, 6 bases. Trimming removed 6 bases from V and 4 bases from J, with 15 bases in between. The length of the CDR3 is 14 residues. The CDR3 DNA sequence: TGTGCCAGCAGCCAACAGGGTCGTCGAGAGACCCAGTACTTC. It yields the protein CASSQQGRRETQYF.

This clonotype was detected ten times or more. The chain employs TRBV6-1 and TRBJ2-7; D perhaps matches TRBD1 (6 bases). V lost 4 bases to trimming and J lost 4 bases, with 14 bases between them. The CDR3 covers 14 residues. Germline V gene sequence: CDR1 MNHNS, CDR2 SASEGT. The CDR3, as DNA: TGTGCCAGCAGTGTTCTCCAGGGGAAGTACGAGCAGTACTTC. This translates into CASSVLQGKYEQYF.

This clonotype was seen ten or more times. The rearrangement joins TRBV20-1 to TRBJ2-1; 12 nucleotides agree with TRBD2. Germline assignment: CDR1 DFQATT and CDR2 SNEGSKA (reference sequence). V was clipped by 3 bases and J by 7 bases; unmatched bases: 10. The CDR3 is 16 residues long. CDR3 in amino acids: CSASGETSGSWNEQFF. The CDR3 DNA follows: TGCAGTGCTAGCGGGGAGACTAGCGGGAGTTGGAATGAGCAGTTCTTC.

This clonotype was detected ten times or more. This CDR3 reads CASSPRPAGTLETQYF. In DNA, the CDR3 is TGTGCCAGCTCACCCCGGCCCGCAGGGACATTGGAGACCCAGTACTTC. The chain combines TRBV18 with TRBJ2-5, with D tentatively TRBD1 (6 bases). V was trimmed by 3 bases and J by 5 bases, leaving 19 bases between them. Germline CDR1 is KGHSH and CDR2 is LQKENI. The CDR3 covers 16 residues.

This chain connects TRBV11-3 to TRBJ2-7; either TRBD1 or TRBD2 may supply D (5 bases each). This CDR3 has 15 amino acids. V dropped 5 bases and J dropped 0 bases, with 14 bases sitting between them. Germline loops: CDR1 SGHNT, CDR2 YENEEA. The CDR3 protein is CASSALRGRSYEQYF. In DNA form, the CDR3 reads TGTGCCAGCAGCGCCCTCCGGGGACGCTCCTACGAGCAGTACTTC.

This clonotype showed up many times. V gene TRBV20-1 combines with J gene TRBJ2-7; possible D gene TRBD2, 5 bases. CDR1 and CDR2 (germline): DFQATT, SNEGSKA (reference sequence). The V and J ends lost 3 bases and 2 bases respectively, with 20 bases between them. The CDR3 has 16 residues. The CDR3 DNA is TGCAGTGCTAGTGCCCCGGGCGAAGGACTCCCCTACGAGCAGTACTTC. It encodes CSASAPGEGLPYEQYF.

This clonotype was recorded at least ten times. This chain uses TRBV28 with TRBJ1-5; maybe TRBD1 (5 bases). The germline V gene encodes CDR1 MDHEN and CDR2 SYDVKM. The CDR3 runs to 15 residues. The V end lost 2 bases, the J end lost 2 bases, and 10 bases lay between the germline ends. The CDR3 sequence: CASSLPGSGNQPQHF. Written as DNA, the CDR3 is TGTGCCAGCAGTTTACCAGGGTCAGGCAATCAGCCCCAGCATTTT. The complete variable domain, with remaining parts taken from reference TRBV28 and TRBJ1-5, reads DVKVTQSSRYLVKRTGEKVFLECVQDMDHENMFWYRQDPGLGLRLIYFSYDVKMKEKGDIPEGYSVSREKKERFSLILESASTNQTSMYLCASSLPGSGNQPQHFGDGTRLSIL.

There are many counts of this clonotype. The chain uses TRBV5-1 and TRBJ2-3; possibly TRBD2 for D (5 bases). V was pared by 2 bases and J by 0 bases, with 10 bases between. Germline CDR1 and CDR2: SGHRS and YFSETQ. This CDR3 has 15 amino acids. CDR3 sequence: CASSFGLFSTDTQYF. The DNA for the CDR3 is TGCGCCAGCAGCTTCGGACTCTTTAGCACAGATACGCAGTATTTT.

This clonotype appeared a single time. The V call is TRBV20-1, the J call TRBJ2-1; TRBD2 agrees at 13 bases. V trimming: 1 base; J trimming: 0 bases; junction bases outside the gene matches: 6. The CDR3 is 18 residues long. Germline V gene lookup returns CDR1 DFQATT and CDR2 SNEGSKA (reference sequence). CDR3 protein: CSARGVGLAGSSYNEQFF. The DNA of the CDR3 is TGCAGTGCTAGAGGGGTGGGACTAGCGGGGAGCTCCTACAATGAGCAGTTCTTC.

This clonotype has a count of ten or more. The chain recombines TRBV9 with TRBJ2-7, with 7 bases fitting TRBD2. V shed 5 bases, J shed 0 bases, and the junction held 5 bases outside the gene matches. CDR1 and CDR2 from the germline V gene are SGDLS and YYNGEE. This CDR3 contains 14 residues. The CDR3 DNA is TGTGCCAGCAGTGGGACTACTAGCTCCTACGAGCAGTACTTC. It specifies CASSGTTSSYEQYF.

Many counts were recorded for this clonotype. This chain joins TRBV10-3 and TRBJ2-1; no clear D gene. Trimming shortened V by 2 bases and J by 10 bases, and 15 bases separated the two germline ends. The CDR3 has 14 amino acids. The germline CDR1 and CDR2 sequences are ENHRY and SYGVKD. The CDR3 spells CAISEAERSKEQFF. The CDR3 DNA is TGTGCCATCAGTGAGGCCGAGCGTTCTAAAGAGCAGTTCTTC.

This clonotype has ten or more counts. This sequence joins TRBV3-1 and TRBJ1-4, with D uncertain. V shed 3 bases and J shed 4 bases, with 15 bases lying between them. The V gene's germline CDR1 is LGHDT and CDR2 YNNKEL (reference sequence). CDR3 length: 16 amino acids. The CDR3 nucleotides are TGTGCCAGCAGCCATTATACAGAGGGCATTAATGAAAAACTGTTTTTT. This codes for CASSHYTEGINEKLFF.

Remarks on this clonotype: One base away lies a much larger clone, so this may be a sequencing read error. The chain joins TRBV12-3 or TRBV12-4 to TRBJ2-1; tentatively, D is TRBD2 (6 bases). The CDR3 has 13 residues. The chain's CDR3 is CASSLTSKGGQSF. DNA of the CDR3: TGTGCCAGCAGTTTGACTAGTAAAGGAGGGCAGTCCTTC.

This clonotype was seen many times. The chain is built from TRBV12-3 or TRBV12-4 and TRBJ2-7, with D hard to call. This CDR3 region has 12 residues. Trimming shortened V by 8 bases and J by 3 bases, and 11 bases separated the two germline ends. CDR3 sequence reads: CASGIDNYEQYF. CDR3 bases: TGTGCCAGCGGGATAGACAACTACGAGCAGTACTTC.

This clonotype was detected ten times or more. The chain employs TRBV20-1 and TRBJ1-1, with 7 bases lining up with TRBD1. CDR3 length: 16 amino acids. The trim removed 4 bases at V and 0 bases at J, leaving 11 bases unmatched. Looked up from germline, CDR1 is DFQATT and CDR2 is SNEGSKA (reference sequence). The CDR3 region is CSATPVTGRMNTEAFF. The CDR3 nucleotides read TGCAGTGCTACCCCGGTGACAGGGAGGATGAACACTGAAGCTTTCTTT.

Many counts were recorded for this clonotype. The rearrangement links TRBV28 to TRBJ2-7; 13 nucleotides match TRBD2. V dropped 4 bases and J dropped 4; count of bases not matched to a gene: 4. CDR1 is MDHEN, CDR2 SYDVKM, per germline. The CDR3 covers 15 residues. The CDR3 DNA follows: TGTGCCAGCAGTTCACTAGCGGGAGGGCAGTACGAGCAGTACTTC. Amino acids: CASSSLAGGQYEQYF.

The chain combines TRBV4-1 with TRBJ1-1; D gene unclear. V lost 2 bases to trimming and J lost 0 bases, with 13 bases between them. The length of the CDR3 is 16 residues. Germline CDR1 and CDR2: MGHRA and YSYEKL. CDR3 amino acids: CASSQKAMVMNTEAFF. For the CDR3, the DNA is TGCGCCAGCAGCCAAAAAGCGATGGTCATGAACACTGAAGCTTTCTTT.